This T cell receptor beta chain was profiled in a study of blood T cell repertoires in COVID-19. Study overall: Samples representing acute and convalescent COVID-19 were sourced from the United States, Italy and Spain. PBMCs, B-cell-depleted T cells, or T cells provided the cDNA or gDNA that made up the material.

CDR3 length: 17 amino acids. Germline lookup yields CDR1 MDHEN and CDR2 SYDVKM. The trim removed 2 bases at V and 1 base at J, leaving 10 bases unmatched. In the original analysis: For nucleated cells, counts were estimated from reference gene primer amplification. Some clones are missing from TCRdb's copy, which holds only in-frame ones; the method was immunoSEQ multiplex PCR. V and J calls and clone size are given by that table; D and trimming were obtained from the DNA. The sample shows about 310,000 clones, about nine tenths of them seen only once. This chain connects TRBV28 to TRBJ1-1, with 7 nucleotides matching TRBD1. The sequenced sample was peripheral blood. This receptor was taken from a man aged 45-65 years with active or convalescent COVID-19. The CDR3 is CASSLRGYRGPNTEAFF. The CDR3 nucleotides are TGTGCCAGCAGTTTACGAGGGTACAGGGGCCCGAACACTGAAGCTTTCTTT. Full variable domain (missing parts from reference TRBV28 and TRBJ1-1): DVKVTQSSRYLVKRTGEKVFLECVQDMDHENMFWYRQDPGLGLRLIYFSYDVKMKEKGDIPEGYSVSREKKERFSLILESASTNQTSMYLCASSLRGYRGPNTEAFFGQGTRLTVV.